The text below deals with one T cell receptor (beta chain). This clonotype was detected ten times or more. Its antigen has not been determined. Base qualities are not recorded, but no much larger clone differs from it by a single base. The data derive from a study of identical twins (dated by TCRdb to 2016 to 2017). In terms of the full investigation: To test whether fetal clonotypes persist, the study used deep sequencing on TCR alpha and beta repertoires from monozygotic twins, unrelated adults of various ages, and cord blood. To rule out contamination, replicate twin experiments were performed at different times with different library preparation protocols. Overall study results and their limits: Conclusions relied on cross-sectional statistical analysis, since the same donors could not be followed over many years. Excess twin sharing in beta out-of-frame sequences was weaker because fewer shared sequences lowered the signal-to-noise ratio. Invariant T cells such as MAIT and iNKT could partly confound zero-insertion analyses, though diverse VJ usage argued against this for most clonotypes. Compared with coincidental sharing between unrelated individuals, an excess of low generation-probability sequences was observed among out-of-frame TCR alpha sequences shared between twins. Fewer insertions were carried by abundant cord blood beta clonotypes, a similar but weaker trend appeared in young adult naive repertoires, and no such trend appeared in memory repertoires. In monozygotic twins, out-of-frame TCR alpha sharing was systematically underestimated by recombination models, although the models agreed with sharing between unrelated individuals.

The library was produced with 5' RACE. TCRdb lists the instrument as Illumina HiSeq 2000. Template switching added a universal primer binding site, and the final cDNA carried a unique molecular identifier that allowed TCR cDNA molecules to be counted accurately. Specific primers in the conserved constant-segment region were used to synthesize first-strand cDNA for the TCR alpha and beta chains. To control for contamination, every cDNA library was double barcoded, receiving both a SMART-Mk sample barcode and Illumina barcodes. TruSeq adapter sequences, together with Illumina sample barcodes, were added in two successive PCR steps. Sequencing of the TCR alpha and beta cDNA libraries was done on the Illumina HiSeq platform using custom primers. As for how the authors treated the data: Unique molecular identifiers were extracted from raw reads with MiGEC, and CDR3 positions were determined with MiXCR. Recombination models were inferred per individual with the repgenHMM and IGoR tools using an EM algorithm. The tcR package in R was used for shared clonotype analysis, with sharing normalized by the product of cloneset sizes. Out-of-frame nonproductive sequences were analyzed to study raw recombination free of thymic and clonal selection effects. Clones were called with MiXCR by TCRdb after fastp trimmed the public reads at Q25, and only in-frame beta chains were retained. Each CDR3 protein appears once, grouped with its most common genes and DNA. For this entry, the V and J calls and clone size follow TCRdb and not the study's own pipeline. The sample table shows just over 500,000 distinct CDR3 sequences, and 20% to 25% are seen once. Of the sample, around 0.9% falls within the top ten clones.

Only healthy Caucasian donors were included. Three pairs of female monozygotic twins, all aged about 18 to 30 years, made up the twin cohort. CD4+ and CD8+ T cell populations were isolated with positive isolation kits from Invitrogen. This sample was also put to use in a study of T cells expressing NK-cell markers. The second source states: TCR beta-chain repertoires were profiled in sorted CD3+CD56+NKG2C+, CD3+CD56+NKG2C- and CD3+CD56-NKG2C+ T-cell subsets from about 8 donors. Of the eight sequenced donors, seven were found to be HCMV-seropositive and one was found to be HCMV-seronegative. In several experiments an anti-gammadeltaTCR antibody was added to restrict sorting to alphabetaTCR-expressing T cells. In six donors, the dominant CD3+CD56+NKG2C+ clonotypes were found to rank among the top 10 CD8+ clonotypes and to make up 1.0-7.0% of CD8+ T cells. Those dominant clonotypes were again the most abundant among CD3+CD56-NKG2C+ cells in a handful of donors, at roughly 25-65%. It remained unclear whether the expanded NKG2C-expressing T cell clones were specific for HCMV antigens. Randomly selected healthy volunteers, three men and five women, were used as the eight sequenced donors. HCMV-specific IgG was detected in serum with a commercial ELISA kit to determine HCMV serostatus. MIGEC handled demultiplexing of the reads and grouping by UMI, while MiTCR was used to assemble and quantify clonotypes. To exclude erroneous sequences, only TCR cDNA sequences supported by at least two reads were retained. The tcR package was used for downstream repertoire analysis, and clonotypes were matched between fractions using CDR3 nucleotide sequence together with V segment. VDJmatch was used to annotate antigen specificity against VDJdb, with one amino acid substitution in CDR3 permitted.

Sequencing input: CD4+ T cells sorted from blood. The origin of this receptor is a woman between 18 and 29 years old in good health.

In nucleotides, the sequence is TGCGCCAGCAGCCCGGGACAGGCCAACTATGGCTACACCTTC. This encodes CASSPGQANYGYTF. The V and J genes are TRBV5-1 and TRBJ1-2, and 8 junctional nucleotides match TRBD1. Trimming leaves V shorter by 4 bases and J shorter by 2 bases, with the junction holding 4 bases beyond the gene matches. In the germline V gene, CDR1 corresponds to SGHRS and CDR2 to YFSETQ. Reading from cysteine to phenylalanine, the CDR3 counts 14 amino acids. Here the CDR3 DNA is all that survives: 42 bases in frame from base 1.